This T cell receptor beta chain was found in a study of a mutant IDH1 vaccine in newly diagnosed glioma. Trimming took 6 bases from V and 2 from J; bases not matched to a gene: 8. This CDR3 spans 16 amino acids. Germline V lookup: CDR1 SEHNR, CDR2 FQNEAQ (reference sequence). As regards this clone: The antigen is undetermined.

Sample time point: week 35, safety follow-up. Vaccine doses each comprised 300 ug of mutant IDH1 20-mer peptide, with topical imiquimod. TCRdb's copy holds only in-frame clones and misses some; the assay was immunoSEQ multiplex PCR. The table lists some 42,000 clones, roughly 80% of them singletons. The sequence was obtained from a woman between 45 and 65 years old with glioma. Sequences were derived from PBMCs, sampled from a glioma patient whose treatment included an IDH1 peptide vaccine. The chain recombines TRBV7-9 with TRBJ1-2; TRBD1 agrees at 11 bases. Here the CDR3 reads CASRPTGTGGNYGYTF. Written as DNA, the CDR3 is TGTGCCAGCAGACCGACCGGGACAGGGGGGAACTATGGCTACACCTTC.